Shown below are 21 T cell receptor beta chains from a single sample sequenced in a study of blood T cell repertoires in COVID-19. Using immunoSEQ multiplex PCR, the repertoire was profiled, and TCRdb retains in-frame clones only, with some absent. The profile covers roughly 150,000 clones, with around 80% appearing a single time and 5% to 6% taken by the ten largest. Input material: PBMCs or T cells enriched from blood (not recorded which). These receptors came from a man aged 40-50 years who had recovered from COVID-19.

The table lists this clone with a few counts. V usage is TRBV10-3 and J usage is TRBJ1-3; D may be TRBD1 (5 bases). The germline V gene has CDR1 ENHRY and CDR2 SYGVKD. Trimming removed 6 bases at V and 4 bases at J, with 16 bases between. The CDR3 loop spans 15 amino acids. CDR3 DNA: TGTGCCATCAGCCCCGACAGAAATAAGGGAAACACCATATATTTT. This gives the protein CAISPDRNKGNTIYF.

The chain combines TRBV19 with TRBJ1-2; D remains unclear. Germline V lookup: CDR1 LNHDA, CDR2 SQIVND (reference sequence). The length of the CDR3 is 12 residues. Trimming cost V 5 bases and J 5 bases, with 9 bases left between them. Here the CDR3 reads CASSSRSYGYTF. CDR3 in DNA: TGTGCCAGTAGTTCCCGGAGTTATGGCTACACCTTC. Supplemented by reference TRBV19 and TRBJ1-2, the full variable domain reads DGGITQSPKYLFRKEGQNVTLSCEQNLNHDAMYWYRQDPGQGLRLIYYSQIVNDFQKGDIAEGYSVSREKKESFPLTVTSAQKNPTAFYLCASSSRSYGYTFGSGTRLTVV.

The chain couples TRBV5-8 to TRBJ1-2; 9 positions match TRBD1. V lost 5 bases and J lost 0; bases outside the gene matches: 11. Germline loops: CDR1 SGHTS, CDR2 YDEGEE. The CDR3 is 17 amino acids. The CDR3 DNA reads TGTGCCAGCAGTTTTATTGCACAGGGGGCGGCTAACTATGGCTACACCTTC. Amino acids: CASSFIAQGAANYGYTF.

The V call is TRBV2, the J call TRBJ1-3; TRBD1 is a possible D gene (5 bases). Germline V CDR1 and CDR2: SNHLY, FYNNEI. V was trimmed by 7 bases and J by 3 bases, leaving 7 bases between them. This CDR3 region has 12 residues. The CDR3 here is CASTDIGNTIYF. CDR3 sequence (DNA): TGTGCCAGCACGGACATTGGAAACACCATATATTTT.

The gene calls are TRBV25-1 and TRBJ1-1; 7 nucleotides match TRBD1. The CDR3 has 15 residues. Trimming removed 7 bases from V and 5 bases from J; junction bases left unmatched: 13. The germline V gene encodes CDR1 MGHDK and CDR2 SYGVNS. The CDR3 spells CASIARGGASTEAFF. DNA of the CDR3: TGTGCCAGCATCGCCCGAGGGGGCGCAAGTACTGAAGCTTTCTTT.

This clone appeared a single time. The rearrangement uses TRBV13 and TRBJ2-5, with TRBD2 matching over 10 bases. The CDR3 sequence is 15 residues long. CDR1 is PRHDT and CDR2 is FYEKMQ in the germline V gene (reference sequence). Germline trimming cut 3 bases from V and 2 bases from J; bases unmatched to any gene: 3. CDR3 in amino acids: CASSFSGGRQETQYF. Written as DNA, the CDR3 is TGTGCCAGCAGCTTTAGCGGGGGGCGGCAAGAGACCCAGTACTTC.

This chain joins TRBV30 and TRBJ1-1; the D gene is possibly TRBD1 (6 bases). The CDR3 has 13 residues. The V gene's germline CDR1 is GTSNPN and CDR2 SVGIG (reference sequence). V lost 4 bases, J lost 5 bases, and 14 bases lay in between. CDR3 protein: CAWTRQAGTEAFF. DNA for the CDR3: TGTGCCTGGACACGACAGGCGGGTACTGAAGCTTTCTTT.

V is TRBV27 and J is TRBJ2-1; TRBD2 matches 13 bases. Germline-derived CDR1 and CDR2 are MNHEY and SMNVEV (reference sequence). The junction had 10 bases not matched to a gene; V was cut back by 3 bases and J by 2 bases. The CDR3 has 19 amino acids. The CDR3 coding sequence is TGTGCCAGCAGTTTTCTGGGACTAGCGGGGTACTCCACCTACAATGAGCAGTTCTTC. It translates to CASSFLGLAGYSTYNEQFF.

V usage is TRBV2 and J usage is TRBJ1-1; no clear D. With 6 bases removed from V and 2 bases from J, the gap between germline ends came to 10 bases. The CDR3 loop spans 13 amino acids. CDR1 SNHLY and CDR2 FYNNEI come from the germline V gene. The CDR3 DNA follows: TGTGCCAGCAGAACGTCGGGTAACACTGAAGCTTTCTTT. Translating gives CASRTSGNTEAFF. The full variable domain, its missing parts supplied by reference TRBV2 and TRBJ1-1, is EPEVTQTPSHQVTQMGQEVILRCVPISNHLYFYWYRQILGQKVEFLVSFYNNEISEKSEIFDDQFSVERPDGSNFTLKIRSTKLEDSAMYFCASRTSGNTEAFFGQGTRLTVV.

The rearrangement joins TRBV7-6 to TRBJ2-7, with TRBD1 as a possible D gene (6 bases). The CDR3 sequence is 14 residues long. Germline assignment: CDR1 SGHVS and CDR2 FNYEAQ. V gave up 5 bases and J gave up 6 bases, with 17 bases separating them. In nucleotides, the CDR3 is TGTGCCAGCAGCGTCTCAATCACAGGGAGCGAGCAGTACGTC. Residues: CASSVSITGSEQYV.

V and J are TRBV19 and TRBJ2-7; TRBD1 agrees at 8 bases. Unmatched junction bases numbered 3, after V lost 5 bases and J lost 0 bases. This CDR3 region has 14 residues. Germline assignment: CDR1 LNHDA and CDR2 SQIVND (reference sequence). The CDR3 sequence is CASSGDRSSYEQYF. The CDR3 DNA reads TGTGCCAGTAGTGGGGACAGGTCCTCCTACGAGCAGTACTTC.

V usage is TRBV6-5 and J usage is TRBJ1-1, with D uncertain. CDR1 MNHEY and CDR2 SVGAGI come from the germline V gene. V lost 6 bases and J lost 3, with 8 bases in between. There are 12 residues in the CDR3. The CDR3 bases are TGTGCCAGCAGGCGGGAGTACACTGAAGCTTTCTTT. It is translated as CASRREYTEAFF.

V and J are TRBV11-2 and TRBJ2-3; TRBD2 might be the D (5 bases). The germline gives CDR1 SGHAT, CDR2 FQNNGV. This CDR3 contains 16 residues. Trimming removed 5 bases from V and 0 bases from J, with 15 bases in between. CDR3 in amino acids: CASSPRLQTSTDTQYF. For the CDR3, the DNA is TGTGCCAGCAGCCCCCGACTACAGACTAGCACAGATACGCAGTATTTT.

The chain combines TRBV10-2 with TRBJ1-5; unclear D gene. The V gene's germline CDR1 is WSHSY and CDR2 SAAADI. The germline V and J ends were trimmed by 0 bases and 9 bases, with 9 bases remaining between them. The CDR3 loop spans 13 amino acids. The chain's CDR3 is CASSESTGAPQHF. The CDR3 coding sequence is TGCGCCAGCAGTGAGTCGACTGGTGCGCCCCAGCATTTT.

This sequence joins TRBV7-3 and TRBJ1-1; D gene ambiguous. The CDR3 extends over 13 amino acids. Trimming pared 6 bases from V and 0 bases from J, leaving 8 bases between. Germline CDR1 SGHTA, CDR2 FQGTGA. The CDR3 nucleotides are TGTGCCAGCAGGGCCCATATGAACACTGAAGCTTTCTTT. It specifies CASRAHMNTEAFF.

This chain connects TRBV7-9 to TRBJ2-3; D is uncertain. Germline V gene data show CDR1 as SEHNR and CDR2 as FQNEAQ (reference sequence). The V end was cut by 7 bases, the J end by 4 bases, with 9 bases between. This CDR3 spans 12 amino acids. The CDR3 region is CASTYRPDTQYF. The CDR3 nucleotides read TGTGCCAGCACGTACAGACCAGATACGCAGTATTTT.

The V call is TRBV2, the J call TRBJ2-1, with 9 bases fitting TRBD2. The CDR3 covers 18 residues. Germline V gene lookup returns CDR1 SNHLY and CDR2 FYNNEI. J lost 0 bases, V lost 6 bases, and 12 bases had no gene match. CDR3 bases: TGTGCCAGCAGGCGGAGGGCTAGCGGGGTTAGCTCCTACAATGAGCAGTTCTTC. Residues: CASRRRASGVSSYNEQFF.

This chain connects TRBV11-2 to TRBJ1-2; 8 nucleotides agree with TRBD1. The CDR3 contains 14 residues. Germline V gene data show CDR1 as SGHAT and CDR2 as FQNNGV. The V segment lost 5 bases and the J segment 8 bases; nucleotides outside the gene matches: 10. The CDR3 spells CASSRTGLIQGYTF. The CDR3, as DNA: TGTGCCAGCAGCCGGACAGGGCTTATCCAAGGCTACACCTTC.

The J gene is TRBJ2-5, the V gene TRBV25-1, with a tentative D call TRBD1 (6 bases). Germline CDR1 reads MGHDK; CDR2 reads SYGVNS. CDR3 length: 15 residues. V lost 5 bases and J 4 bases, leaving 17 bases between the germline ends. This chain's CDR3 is CASSPVGQGPETQYF. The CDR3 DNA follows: TGTGCCAGCAGTCCCGTAGGTCAGGGGCCAGAGACCCAGTACTTC.

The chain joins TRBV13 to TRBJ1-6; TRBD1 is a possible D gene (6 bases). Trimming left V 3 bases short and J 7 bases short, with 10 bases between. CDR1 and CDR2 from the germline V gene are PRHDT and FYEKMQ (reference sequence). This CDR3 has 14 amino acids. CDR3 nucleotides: TGTGCCAGCAGCTTCGGACAGAACAATTCACCCCTCCACTTT. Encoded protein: CASSFGQNNSPLHF. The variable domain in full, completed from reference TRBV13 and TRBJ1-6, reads AAGVIQSPRHLIKEKRETATLKCYPIPRHDTVYWYQQGPGQDPQFLISFYEKMQSDKGSIPDRFSAQQFSDYHSELNMSSLELGDSALYFCASSFGQNNSPLHFGNGTRLTVT.

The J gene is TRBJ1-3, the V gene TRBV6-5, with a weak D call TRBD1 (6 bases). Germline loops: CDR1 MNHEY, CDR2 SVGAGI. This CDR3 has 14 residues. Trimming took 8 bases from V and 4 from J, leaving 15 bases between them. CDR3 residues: CASLERGTGNTIYF. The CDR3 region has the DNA TGTGCCAGCCTGGAGAGGGGGACCGGAAACACCATATATTTT.